This is a list of T cell receptor beta chains from one sample in a study of CD8+CD57+ T cells in acquired aplastic anemia. A single record per CDR3 protein comes from TCRdb applying MiXCR to the reads. The data show around 220,000 distinct CDR3 sequences, with roughly 53% seen just once and approximately 20% held by the top ten. The sequenced sample was sorted CD4+, CD8+, or CD8+CD57+ T cells (not recorded which) from PBMCs. The source of these receptors is a human donor with aplastic anemia. The CDR3 runs from the conserved cysteine through the conserved F or W. The D gene is left open where the match is weak. Clone sizes are given selectively: once, few, many, or a class where the clone is expanded.

v_call	d_call	clone_size	j_call	cdr3_nt	cdr3_aa
TRBV19	TRBD1	many	TRBJ1-4	TGTGCCAGCTCCGCCGACAGGGACCCTAATGAAAAACTGTTTTTT	CASSADRDPNEKLFF
TRBV19	-	few	TRBJ2-5	TGTGCCAGTAGTTCGGGGACCTCGTCCGAGACCCAGTACTTC	CASSSGTSSETQYF
TRBV27	-	few	TRBJ1-1	TGTGCCAGCAGTGGCAGGGTTTCGGTGGACACTGAAGCTTTCTTT	CASSGRVSVDTEAFF
TRBV14	-	-	TRBJ1-1	TGTGCCAGCAGCCAAGGTTCTCCCACTGAAGCTTTCTTT	CASSQGSPTEAFF
TRBV7-8	-	many	TRBJ2-3	TGTGCCAGCAGCCCAGTGCTGGGGCCCACAGATACGCAGTATTTT	CASSPVLGPTDTQYF
TRBV5-6	-	-	TRBJ1-1	TGTGCCAGCAGCTTGAGACGGAACACTGAAGCTTTCTTT	CASSLRRNTEAFF
TRBV6-1	TRBD1	many	TRBJ1-2	TGTGCCAGCAACTTGGACAGGGGATACGTCTATGGCTACACCTTC	CASNLDRGYVYGYTF
TRBV29-1	TRBD2	-	TRBJ2-5	TGCAGCGTTAGGGGTAGCGGGGGCCAAGAGACCCAGTACTTC	CSVRGSGGQETQYF
TRBV9	TRBD1	many	TRBJ1-2	TGTGCCAGCAGCGTGGGACCCGGGACAGGGAGCGGCTACACCTTC	CASSVGPGTGSGYTF
TRBV4-1	-	-	TRBJ2-1	TGCGCCAGCAGCCAGGGCTTAGGGCATGAGCAGTTCTTC	CASSQGLGHEQFF
TRBV2	TRBD1	many	TRBJ2-1	TGTGCCAGCAGTGGACAGGGTTTGGATGAGCAGTTCTTC	CASSGQGLDEQFF
TRBV6-1	TRBD1	many	TRBJ1-5	TGTGCCAGCCTTTTCACAGGGGATCAGCCCCAGCATTTT	CASLFTGDQPQHF
TRBV2	-	-	TRBJ1-2	TGTGCCAGCAGTGCAGGGGAGAACTATGGCTACACCTTC	CASSAGENYGYTF
TRBV19	TRBD1	many	TRBJ1-1	TGTGCCAGTAGTATTAGGACAGGGAGCCCCACTGAAGCTTTCTTT	CASSIRTGSPTEAFF
TRBV5-1	-	many	TRBJ2-5	TGCGCCAGCAGCTTGGGAGGACAGGGAGGGCAAGAGACCCAGTACTTC	CASSLGGQGGQETQYF
TRBV28	TRBD1	many	TRBJ1-6	TGTGCCAGCAGTCGACCACAGGGGAGGCCCCACTTT	CASSRPQGRPHF
TRBV4-2	-	-	TRBJ2-2	TGTGCCAGCAGCCAAGCGGCGTCCGGGGAGCTGTTTTTT	CASSQAASGELFF
TRBV10-3	TRBD1	many	TRBJ2-7	TGTGCCATCAGTTCCGGGACAGGGGCCTACGAGCAGTACTTC	CAISSGTGAYEQYF
TRBV5-1	-	-	TRBJ2-3	TGCGCCAGCAGCTTAAGGACTTCAGATACGCAGTATTTT	CASSLRTSDTQYF
TRBV3-1	TRBD1	-	TRBJ2-7	TGTGCCAGCAGCCAAGAGCGGACAGGGGGCTTCGGGCAGTACTTC	CASSQERTGGFGQYF
TRBV24-1	-	many	TRBJ2-1	TGTGCCACCAGTGGAAGGGCAGATGAGCAGTTCTTC	CATSGRADEQFF
TRBV28	-	-	TRBJ2-6	TGTGCCAGCAGTCCTCCCCCGGTTCACCCCTCCTCTGGGGCCAACGTCCTGACTTTC	CASSPPPVHPSSGANVLTF
TRBV2	-	few	TRBJ1-2	TGTGCCAGCAGTGTACCCTCGCAGGGAAACTATGGCTACACCTTC	CASSVPSQGNYGYTF
TRBV7-3	-	-	TRBJ2-1	TGTGCCAGCAGCTTAGATACCCCCAATGAGCAGTTCTTC	CASSLDTPNEQFF
TRBV7-9	TRBD1	-	TRBJ2-7	TGTGCCACCTCGGGACAGGGGGCGAGTTCCTACGAGCAGTACTTC	CATSGQGASSYEQYF
TRBV2	-	-	TRBJ2-1	TGTGCCAGCAGTGAAGTCGTCCGGGAGTACTCCTACAATGAGCAGTTCTTC	CASSEVVREYSYNEQFF
TRBV6-1	-	-	TRBJ2-2	TGTGCCAGCAGTGAAAAGCCCGGGGCCACTAACACCGGGGAGCTGTTTTTT	CASSEKPGATNTGELFF